The 14 T cell receptor beta chains listed next were all sequenced from one sample in a study of OX40 agonist ivuxolimab in advanced cancers. Sequenced by immunoSEQ multiplex PCR; TCRdb stores in-frame clones only, minus some. The data contain under 45,000 clones, 84% of them singletons. The material sequenced was CD4+ or CD8+ T cells sorted from blood, taken in a trial of the OX40 agonist ivuxolimab. The receptors shown here come from an adult with an advanced solid tumor such as melanoma, head and neck, liver or kidney cancer.

The V call is TRBV7-3, the J call TRBJ2-5; D not resolved. V lost 3 bases and J lost 4, with 9 bases in between. The germline gives CDR1 SGHTA, CDR2 FQGTGA. This CDR3 is built from 13 residues. CDR3 sequence: CASSFSPLETQYF. CDR3 DNA: TGTGCCAGCAGCTTCAGTCCTTTAGAGACCCAGTACTTC. The full variable domain, completed using reference TRBV7-3 and TRBJ2-5, is GAGVSQTPSNKVTEKGKYVELRCDPISGHTALYWYRQSLGQGPEFLIYFQGTGAADDSGLPNDRFFAVRPEGSVSTLKIQRTERGDSAVYLCASSFSPLETQYFGPGTRLLVL.

Here the CDR3 DNA reads TGTGCCACCAACGTCAGGGGCTCGAGTCAGCCCCAGCATTTT. Translating gives CATNVRGSSQPQHF. The V gene is TRBV15, the J gene TRBJ1-5; D might be TRBD1 (6 bases). The CDR3 is made up of 14 amino acids. Trimming removed 7 bases from V and 6 bases from J, with 16 bases in between. Germline V gene sequence: CDR1 LNHNV, CDR2 YYDKDF (reference sequence).

This chain connects TRBV18 to TRBJ2-7; either TRBD1 or TRBD2 may fit D (5 bases each). From germline, CDR1 is KGHSH and CDR2 LQKENI. Trimming removed 6 bases from V and 2 bases from J, with 14 bases in between. The CDR3 contains 14 residues. The CDR3 reads CASSEGRGAYEQYF. For the CDR3, the DNA is TGTGCCAGCTCGGAAGGGAGAGGGGCCTACGAGCAGTACTTC.

This clone has a handful of counts. The chain carries TRBV6-5 and TRBJ1-5; D is ambiguous. Deletions cut 7 bases from V and 3 bases from J, with 4 bases between. Germline lookup yields CDR1 MNHEY and CDR2 SVGAGI. This CDR3 is built from 11 residues. The CDR3 spells CASKVNQPQHF. The CDR3 bases are TGTGCCAGCAAAGTCAATCAGCCCCAGCATTTT.

To note about this clone: The sample holds other DNA sequences that translate to the same CDR3. CDR3 sequence: CAWSVQGNTEAFF. The CDR3 bases are TGTGCCTGGAGTGTTCAGGGGAACACTGAAGCTTTCTTT. This chain connects TRBV30 to TRBJ1-1; D possibly corresponds to TRBD1 (5 bases). The CDR3 loop spans 13 amino acids. V gave up 0 bases and J gave up 1 base, with 6 bases separating them. The germline V gene encodes CDR1 GTSNPN and CDR2 SVGIG (reference sequence).

The chain employs TRBV6-5 and TRBJ2-7; tentatively, D is TRBD2 (5 bases). The V gene lost 6 bases and the J gene lost 3 bases, with 18 bases spanning the gap. This CDR3 spans 15 amino acids. Germline V lookup: CDR1 MNHEY, CDR2 SVGAGI. The CDR3 bases are TGTGCCAGCAGGGTAAGGAGGTCGGGTTACTACGAGCAGTACTTC. This sequence encodes CASRVRRSGYYEQYF.

This sequence joins TRBV9 and TRBJ2-5; D might be TRBD1 (6 bases). Trimming cost V 4 bases and J 4 bases, with 17 bases left between them. Per the germline V gene, CDR1 is SGDLS and CDR2 is YYNGEE. There are 15 residues in the CDR3. CDR3 sequence: CASSPPSGAGETQYF. Written as DNA, the CDR3 is TGTGCCAGCAGCCCCCCGTCAGGGGCTGGAGAGACCCAGTACTTC.

The count of this clone is one. The chain recombines TRBV27 with TRBJ1-5, with a tentative D call TRBD1 (5 bases). The CDR3 totals 15 residues. V was clipped by 6 bases and J by 0 bases, with 12 bases between them. Germline CDR1 reads MNHEY; CDR2 reads SMNVEV (reference sequence). The CDR3, as DNA: TGTGCCAGCAGCCCGGGACCAGATAGCAATCAGCCCCAGCATTTT. Amino acids: CASSPGPDSNQPQHF.

The chain couples TRBV7-2 to TRBJ2-1; 10 bases map to TRBD2. This CDR3 has 13 residues. With 4 bases clipped from V and 10 bases from J, the junction kept 4 bases outside the gene matches. Looked up from germline, CDR1 is SGHTA and CDR2 is FQGNSA. The CDR3 bases are TGTGCCAGCAGCTCCTTTAGCGGGAGGGAGCAGTTCTTC. It specifies CASSSFSGREQFF.

The chain couples TRBV5-1 to TRBJ1-4; 7 bases align to TRBD1. Germline V lookup: CDR1 SGHRS, CDR2 YFSETQ. CDR3 size: 15 residues. Germline trimming cut 4 bases from V and 5 bases from J; bases unmatched to any gene: 8. The CDR3 coding sequence is TGCGCCAGCAGCAGAGACAGGGTGATCAATGAAAAACTGTTTTTT. This codes for CASSRDRVINEKLFF.

V is TRBV14 and J is TRBJ1-2; 7 bases match TRBD1. This CDR3 has 12 residues. J was trimmed by 8 bases and V by 4 bases; bases with no gene match: 4. Germline values: CDR1 SGHDN, CDR2 FVKESK. The DNA for the CDR3 is TGTGCCAGCAGCCCTGACAGGGTCGGCTACACCTTC. This sequence encodes CASSPDRVGYTF.

This chain uses TRBV2 with TRBJ1-2; the D gene is possibly TRBD1 (5 bases). Germline-derived CDR1 and CDR2 are SNHLY and FYNNEI. V lost 5 bases, J lost 8 bases, and 15 bases lay in between. CDR3 size: 13 residues. The CDR3 region has the DNA TGTGCCAGCAGTTACAACAGGATGGGAGGCTACACCTTC. Amino acid sequence: CASSYNRMGGYTF.

This clone was found a few times. This chain uses TRBV5-4 with TRBJ1-5; no firm D call. Between the trimmed V and J ends, which lost 0 bases and 3 bases, there was a span of 1 base. The V gene's germline CDR1 is SGHNT and CDR2 YYREEE (reference sequence). The CDR3 runs 12 residues. The CDR3 sequence is CASSLDNQPQHF. CDR3 nucleotide sequence: TGTGCCAGCAGCTTGGACAATCAGCCCCAGCATTTT.

The J gene is TRBJ2-5, the V gene TRBV19, with D tentatively TRBD1 (6 bases). The DNA end is more similar to TRBJ2-7, so the J call may be wrong. Germline CDR1 is LNHDA and CDR2 is SQIVND (reference sequence). This CDR3 is 16 amino acids long. The CDR3 DNA is TGTGCCAGTAGTATATCCCAGGGGATACATCCCTACGAGCAGTACTTC. It codes for CASSISQGIHPYEQYF.